The rows below give T cell receptor beta chains drawn from one sample of a study of radiotherapy plus CTLA-4 blockade in lung cancer. Clones were sequenced by immunoSEQ multiplex PCR, and TCRdb holds only the in-frame ones, with some missing. The sample lists some 23,000 clones; 65% to 85% were seen once. Specimen: peripheral blood, collected from a patient treated with radiotherapy plus ipilimumab. Receptors were obtained from a human donor with non-small cell lung cancer who had stable disease on radiotherapy plus ipilimumab. Both conserved end residues are part of each CDR3. A D gene is named only where the DNA matches it firmly. Clone size is given for some rows only: seen once, a few or many times, or a class if the clone is expanded.

CDR3 length	V gene	J gene	clone size	D gene	CDR3 DNA	CDR3 protein
17	TRBV21-1	TRBJ2-3	-	-	TGTGCCAGCAGCAAACAGGGACTAGCCCTTAGCACAGATACGCAGTATTTT	CASSKQGLALSTDTQYF
17	TRBV15	TRBJ1-1	-	TRBD1	TGTGCCACCAGCAGAACGGGCGGGACAGGGTTTCACACTGAAGCTTTCTTT	CATSRTGGTGFHTEAFF
16	TRBV7-2	TRBJ1-1	-	-	TGTGCCAGCAGCTTAGGAGCGGGCAGATGGAACACTGAAGCTTTCTTT	CASSLGAGRWNTEAFF
15	TRBV5-1	TRBJ2-1	-	-	TGCGCCAGCAGCCTATCGGACACAGCATACAATGAGCAGTTCTTC	CASSLSDTAYNEQFF
18	TRBV4-1	TRBJ2-1	-	TRBD2	TGCGCCAGCAGCCGAGGGCCTAGCGGGGGGAGCTCCTACAATGAGCAGTTCTTC	CASSRGPSGGSSYNEQFF
16	TRBV5-7	TRBJ2-2	-	-	TGTGCCAGCAGCTTGTTGTTGGACAGTAAGACCGGGGAGCTGTTTTTT	CASSLLLDSKTGELFF
16	TRBV11-3	TRBJ1-4	-	-	TGTGCCAGCAGCGTGACCGGTACGCTAATTGCTGAAAAACTGTTTTTT	CASSVTGTLIAEKLFF
12	TRBV4-3	TRBJ1-2	few	-	TGCGCCAGCAGCCATCCGTGGGACGGCTACACCTTC	CASSHPWDGYTF
12	TRBV6-1	TRBJ2-1	-	-	TGTGCCAGCACAGCCAGCCACAATGAGCAGTTCTTC	CASTASHNEQFF
12	TRBV28	TRBJ2-5	-	-	TGTGCCAGCAGACGGGGATCAGAGACCCAGTACTTC	CASRRGSETQYF
16	TRBV19	TRBJ1-1	-	TRBD1	TGTGCCAGTACCCCCAGGCAGGGGGCCGGGGGGGCTGAAGCTTTCTTT	CASTPRQGAGGAEAFF
17	TRBV18	TRBJ2-4	-	-	TGTGCCAGCTCACCATCGGCCAGTGCCCTAGCCAAAAACATTCAGTACTTC	CASSPSASALAKNIQYF
15	TRBV7-9	TRBJ2-1	few	-	TGTGCCAGCAGCCTCACTAGCTACAGGGCTAATGAGCAGTTCTTC	CASSLTSYRANEQFF
17	TRBV5-8	TRBJ2-1	-	TRBD1	TGTGCCAGCAGCTTGGTCTTGAGGACAGGGATGGTGAATGAGCAGTTCTTC	CASSLVLRTGMVNEQFF
19	TRBV2	TRBJ2-7	-	TRBD1	TGTGCCAGCAGTGCACTAGGCGATAAGTCGAACAGGGGCGGCTACGAGCAGTACTTC	CASSALGDKSNRGGYEQYF
17	TRBV9	TRBJ2-6	-	TRBD2	TGTGCCAGCAGCCTGGGGGTAGCGGGTACTAGAGCCAACGTCCTGACTTTC	CASSLGVAGTRANVLTF
17	TRBV7-9	TRBJ1-5	-	TRBD1	TGTGCCAGCAGCTTCTCCAGGGGGCTAGTGGACAATCAGCCCCAGCATTTT	CASSFSRGLVDNQPQHF
14	TRBV7-6	TRBJ2-7	once	TRBD1	TGTGCCAGCAGCTTCCGACAGGGTCTCTACGAGCAGTACTTC	CASSFRQGLYEQYF
15	TRBV4-1	TRBJ1-1	-	-	TGCGCCAGCAGTCGAATACCCGAGGGTAACACTGAAGCTTTCTTT	CASSRIPEGNTEAFF
15	TRBV9	TRBJ2-7	-	-	TGTGCCAGCAGCGTTTCAGCCAGGACTTCCTACGAGCAGTACTTC	CASSVSARTSYEQYF
15	TRBV4-3	TRBJ1-4	-	-	TGCGCCAGCAGCCAAGGATGGGGATCCGGGGAAAAACTGTTTTTT	CASSQGWGSGEKLFF
14	TRBV10-1	TRBJ1-4	few	TRBD1	TGCGCCAGCAGGACAGGGGCGGTTAATGAAAAACTGTTTTTT	CASRTGAVNEKLFF
18	TRBV21-1	TRBJ2-7	-	-	TGTGCCAGCAGCACCCCAGAGGGGCAGGGGGCAGACTCCTACGAGCAGTACTTC	CASSTPEGQGADSYEQYF
16	TRBV5-1	TRBJ2-3	-	TRBD2	TGCGCCAGCAGCTTGATCTCTAGCGGGAACACAGATACGCAGTATTTT	CASSLISSGNTDTQYF
17	TRBV5-1	TRBJ2-6	-	-	TGCGCCAGCAGCTGGACCTCAGGTTACTCTGGGGCCAACGTCCTGACTTTC	CASSWTSGYSGANVLTF
12	TRBV7-6	TRBJ2-7	-	-	TGTGCCAGCAGCTTAGTATATGGGACCCCTTACTTC	CASSLVYGTPYF
14	TRBV6-6	TRBJ2-1	-	TRBD2	TGTGCCAGCAGGCGGACTAGCGGGTACAATGAGCAGTTCTTC	CASRRTSGYNEQFF
16	TRBV4-2	TRBJ2-7	few	TRBD2	TGTGCCAGCAGCCAAGGACGACTAGCGGGAGATTACGAGCAGTACTTC	CASSQGRLAGDYEQYF
16	TRBV7-2	TRBJ2-7	-	TRBD2	TGTGCCAGCAGCTTGGGGGGTAGCGGGAGGGTATACGAGCAGTACTTC	CASSLGGSGRVYEQYF
16	TRBV7-9	TRBJ1-2	few	TRBD1	TGTGCCAGCACCTTAACCCAGGGCCCAGGGGGACGGGGCTACACCTTC	CASTLTQGPGGRGYTF
16	TRBV5-1	TRBJ2-5	-	TRBD2	TGCGCCAGCAGCTTGGGCCGGAGACTGGGGGGGGAGACCCAGTACTTC	CASSLGRRLGGETQYF
14	TRBV11-3	TRBJ2-3	-	TRBD1	TGTGCCAGCAGCCCTGGACAGGGATCAGATACGCAGTATTTT	CASSPGQGSDTQYF
13	TRBV6-6	TRBJ1-1	medium-sized	-	TGTGCCAGCGGTCAGGGCAGGACGACTGAAGCTTTCTTT	CASGQGRTTEAFF
13	TRBV7-3	TRBJ2-6	-	-	TGTGCCAGCGCCCTCTCTGGGGCCAACGTCCTGACTTTC	CASALSGANVLTF
15	TRBV7-6	TRBJ2-7	few	-	TGTGCCAGCAGCTTTTCCGGCGGAAGCTCCTACGAGCAGTACTTC	CASSFSGGSSYEQYF
15	TRBV27	TRBJ1-5	once	-	TGTGCCAGCAGTCGATATGTAAGTAGCAATCAGCCCCAGCATTTT	CASSRYVSSNQPQHF
11	TRBV20-1	TRBJ1-2	-	TRBD1	TGCAGTGCTCCCTACAGGGGGAGCTACACCTTC	CSAPYRGSYTF
15	TRBV5-6	TRBJ2-7	once	-	TGTGCCAGCAGTCGAACAGGCACCGGAGACGACGAGCAGTACTTC	CASSRTGTGDDEQYF
15	TRBV6-4	TRBJ2-3	few	TRBD1	TGTGCCAGCAGTCCTAGGGGACAGAACACAGATACGCAGTATTTT	CASSPRGQNTDTQYF
12	TRBV5-4	TRBJ1-5	few	-	TGTGCCAGCAGCTTGAACAATCAGCCCCAGCATTTT	CASSLNNQPQHF
13	TRBV11-3	TRBJ2-4	-	-	TGTGCCAGCAGCTTAGAAGAGGGGAGCATTCAGTACTTC	CASSLEEGSIQYF
15	TRBV5-6	TRBJ1-2	-	TRBD1	TGTGCCAGCAGCCCAGACAGGGGGCCTAACTATGGCTACACCTTC	CASSPDRGPNYGYTF
16	TRBV18	TRBJ2-5	-	TRBD1	TGTGCCAGCTCACCGACAAGCGGACAGGGAAGTGGGACCCAGTACTTC	CASSPTSGQGSGTQYF
14	TRBV4-3	TRBJ2-3	-	-	TGCGCCAGCAGCCTCAGGCAGGCCACAGATACGCAGTATTTT	CASSLRQATDTQYF
16	TRBV28	TRBJ1-5	-	-	TGTGCCAGCAGGCTCGGGTTATCCCGGGGGAATCAGCCCCAGCATTTT	CASRLGLSRGNQPQHF
15	TRBV25-1	TRBJ2-6	few	-	TGTGCCAGCAGTAATCTGGGCGCTGGGGCCAACGTCCTGACTTTC	CASSNLGAGANVLTF
18	TRBV4-1	TRBJ2-1	once	TRBD2	TGCGCCAGCAGCCAAGCGAACATGCTAGCGGCCTCCTACAATGAGCAGTTCTTC	CASSQANMLAASYNEQFF
13	TRBV4-1	TRBJ2-3	few	-	TGCGCCAGCAGCCGGATGACCACAGATACGCAGTATTTT	CASSRMTTDTQYF
13	TRBV19	TRBJ2-4	once	-	TGTGCCAGTAGTACCGACGAATGGGACATTCAGTACTTC	CASSTDEWDIQYF
15	TRBV18	TRBJ1-1	-	-	TGTGCCAGCTCACCAGGGGGCCTGCGGGGCACTGAAGCTTTCTTT	CASSPGGLRGTEAFF
14	TRBV7-3	TRBJ1-2	-	-	TGTGCCAGCAGCCCTGAGGCAGGGAACTATGGCTACACCTTC	CASSPEAGNYGYTF
15	TRBV5-5	TRBJ1-1	once	-	TGTGCCAGCACCCGGGGTGAGGGGGAAAGCACTGAAGCTTTCTTT	CASTRGEGESTEAFF
11	TRBV6-6	TRBJ2-5	-	-	TGTGCCAGCAAAATAAGAGAGACCCAGTACTTC	CASKIRETQYF